Listed below are T cell receptor beta chains from one sample, sequenced in a study of cytomegalovirus exposure and HLA in healthy donors. Measured with immunoSEQ multiplex PCR; TCRdb has only the in-frame clones, and not every one. This sample has 150,000 to 200,000 clones; around 75% occur once, and the top ten carry 4.5% to 5%. The sample taken for sequencing was PBMCs. The source of these receptors is a man younger than 35 in good health and CMV-seropositive. Both conserved end residues are trimmed from each CDR3.

cdr3_length j_call v_call cdr3_aa
13 TRBJ1-3 TRBV5-1 ASSLTGDSGNTIY
13 TRBJ1-1 TRBV5-8 ASSLLSVLNTEAF
12 TRBJ2-2 TRBV9 ASSVAPNTGELF
15 TRBJ2-1 TRBV5-1 ASSTGLAGAPYNEQF
11 TRBJ1-2 TRBV5-4 ASSPVGAVGYT
13 TRBJ1-1 TRBV5-1 ASSLEGAENTEAF
12 TRBJ2-1 TRBV30 AWSAGGWDNEQF
12 TRBJ2-1 TRBV5-6 ASSLGFSYNEQF
14 TRBJ1-5 TRBV6-6 ASSYNPGQGDQPQH
9 TRBJ2-5 TRBV28 ASSYRDSQY
12 TRBJ2-3 TRBV7-7 ASSFGGGTDTQY
14 TRBJ2-1 TRBV7-9 ASSGRAGALRNEQF
14 TRBJ2-1 TRBV19 ASSIGAGVTYNEQF
13 TRBJ2-4 TRBV4-1 ASSQDRTTKNIQY
12 TRBJ1-1 TRBV11-2 ASSSDRGYTEAF
10 TRBJ2-3 TRBV30 AWTPEEYPQY
12 TRBJ1-1 TRBV11-1 ASSLTTGSTEAF
12 TRBJ2-1 TRBV6-5 ASTGASGGNEQF
11 TRBJ1-3 TRBV6-5 ASRQAAGNTIY
13 TRBJ2-1 TRBV6-5 ASSGGGLEVNEQF
13 TRBJ2-1 TRBV5-1 ASSLGAGGRDEQF
11 TRBJ1-2 TRBV2 ASRTAGGYGYT
12 TRBJ1-2 TRBV19 ASSIDPRRDGYT
10 TRBJ1-2 TRBV30 AYYQGAGGYT
13 TRBJ1-5 TRBV5-6 ASSFGGRRDQPQH
11 TRBJ2-4 TRBV18 ASSPPEGQRKD
13 TRBJ2-2 TRBV7-8 ASSLDGGATGELF
13 TRBJ2-3 TRBV14 ASSPGGAGTDTQY
13 TRBJ1-1 TRBV4-1 ASSLSPGGGTEAF
11 TRBJ1-1 TRBV9 ASSPQGSTEAF
13 TRBJ1-6 TRBV6-5 ASSYSRQYNSPLH
11 TRBJ1-1 TRBV14 ASSQSTRTEAF
11 TRBJ1-2 TRBV6-5 ASSRTQGRGYT
16 TRBJ2-3 TRBV25-1 ASSAPSGGAISTDTQY
12 TRBJ1-1 TRBV6-4 ASRRDRMNTEAF
13 TRBJ1-1 TRBV4-2 ASSQGAASSTEAF
14 TRBJ1-5 TRBV7-9 ASSLGLGQGAQPQH
9 TRBJ2-1 TRBV20-1 SASTRNEQF
14 TRBJ1-1 TRBV18 ASSQGQGFSNTEAF
11 TRBJ1-1 TRBV30 AWGQEMNTEAF
13 TRBJ2-1 TRBV11-2 ASSFEAGGYNEQF
12 TRBJ2-5 TRBV14 ASSQRDFQETQY
11 TRBJ1-6 TRBV14 ASSSPLNSPLH
13 TRBJ1-3 TRBV6-1 ASSKQRSSGNTIY